Listed below are T cell receptor beta chains from one sample, sequenced in a study of beta chain features in type 1 diabetes. Profiled with immunoSEQ multiplex PCR; TCRdb holds only in-frame clones, not every one. The profile shows a few hundred thousand clones, over 8.5% of them singletons. The source material was central memory CD4+ T cells from blood. The receptors come from a man aged 30 to 45 with type 1 diabetes. CDR3s include the opening cysteine and the closing phenylalanine or tryptophan. The D gene is left open where the match is weak. Clone size appears in some rows only: once, few, many, or a class for an expanded clone.

clone size: few; J gene: TRBJ1-2; CDR3 length: 13; V gene: TRBV7-9; D gene: TRBD1; CDR3 DNA: TGTGCCAGCAGCCTTCAGGGGGCGGTAGGCTACACCTTC; CDR3 protein: CASSLQGAVGYTF
clone size: many; J gene: TRBJ2-1; CDR3 length: 16; V gene: TRBV5-4; D gene: TRBD1; CDR3 DNA: TGTGCCAGCAGCTTGGCCCCGGGACAGGCGGACAATGAGCAGTTCTTC; CDR3 protein: CASSLAPGQADNEQFF
clone size: few; J gene: TRBJ1-1; CDR3 length: 12; V gene: TRBV6-1; D gene: -; CDR3 DNA: TGTGCCAGCAGTTTCTCAGGACAGGAAGCTTTCTTT; CDR3 protein: CASSFSGQEAFF
clone size: -; J gene: TRBJ1-1; CDR3 length: 14; V gene: TRBV5-4; D gene: -; CDR3 DNA: TGTGCCAGCAGCTTGTATGGCGGAGACACTGAAGCTTTCTTT; CDR3 protein: CASSLYGGDTEAFF
clone size: -; J gene: TRBJ2-1; CDR3 length: 14; V gene: TRBV4-3; D gene: -; CDR3 DNA: TGCGCCAGCAGCCTAGCGGCAGCCTACAATGAGCAGTTCTTC; CDR3 protein: CASSLAAAYNEQFF
clone size: -; J gene: TRBJ2-6; CDR3 length: 16; V gene: TRBV25-1; D gene: -; CDR3 DNA: TGTGCCAGCAGCTTTCAGGGATCCTCTGGGGCCAACGTCCTGACTTTC; CDR3 protein: CASSFQGSSGANVLTF
clone size: -; J gene: TRBJ1-1; CDR3 length: 13; V gene: TRBV5-1; D gene: TRBD1; CDR3 DNA: TGCGCCAGCAGTCCGGACAGGTTCGCTGAAGCTTTCTTT; CDR3 protein: CASSPDRFAEAFF
clone size: few; J gene: TRBJ1-1; CDR3 length: 14; V gene: TRBV6-1; D gene: -; CDR3 DNA: TGTGCCAGCAGGCAAGGGAGGGAGAACACTGAAGCTTTCTTT; CDR3 protein: CASRQGRENTEAFF
clone size: few; J gene: TRBJ2-3; CDR3 length: 15; V gene: TRBV29-1; D gene: TRBD2; CDR3 DNA: TGCAGCGTTGTCCTAGCGGGAGGGCCAACAGATACGCAGTATTTT; CDR3 protein: CSVVLAGGPTDTQYF
clone size: many; J gene: TRBJ2-1; CDR3 length: 16; V gene: TRBV2; D gene: TRBD1; CDR3 DNA: TGTGCCAGCAGTTTACGACAGGGAAGCTCCTACAATGAGCAGTTCTTC; CDR3 protein: CASSLRQGSSYNEQFF
clone size: -; J gene: TRBJ2-1; CDR3 length: 17; V gene: TRBV15; D gene: TRBD2; CDR3 DNA: TGTGCCACCACTCCAAGGGCTAGCGGGAATATCCCCAATGAGCAGTTCTTC; CDR3 protein: CATTPRASGNIPNEQFF
clone size: -; J gene: TRBJ1-5; CDR3 length: 15; V gene: TRBV30; D gene: -; CDR3 DNA: TGTGCCTGGAGTGTAAGGGGATATAGCAATCAGCCCCAGCATTTT; CDR3 protein: CAWSVRGYSNQPQHF
clone size: -; J gene: TRBJ2-6; CDR3 length: 16; V gene: TRBV6-5; D gene: -; CDR3 DNA: TGTGCCAGCAGTTTGGCGCAACGCTCTGGGGCCAACGTCCTGACTTTC; CDR3 protein: CASSLAQRSGANVLTF
clone size: -; J gene: TRBJ1-1; CDR3 length: 13; V gene: TRBV29-1; D gene: -; CDR3 DNA: TGCAGCGTCCAGGGTAATAGGAACACTGAAGCTTTCTTT; CDR3 protein: CSVQGNRNTEAFF